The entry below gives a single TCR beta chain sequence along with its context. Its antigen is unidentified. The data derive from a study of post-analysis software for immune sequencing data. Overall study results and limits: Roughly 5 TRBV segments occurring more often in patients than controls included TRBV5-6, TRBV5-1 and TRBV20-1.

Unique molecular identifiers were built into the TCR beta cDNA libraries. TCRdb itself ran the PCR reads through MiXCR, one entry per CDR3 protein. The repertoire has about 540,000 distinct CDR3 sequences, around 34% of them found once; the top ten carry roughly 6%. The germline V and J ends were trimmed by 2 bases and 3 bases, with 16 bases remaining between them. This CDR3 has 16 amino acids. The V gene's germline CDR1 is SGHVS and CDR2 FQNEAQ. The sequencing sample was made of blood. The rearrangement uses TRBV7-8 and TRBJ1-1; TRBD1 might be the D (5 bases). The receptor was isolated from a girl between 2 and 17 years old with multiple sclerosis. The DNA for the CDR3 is TGTGCCAGCAGCTTAATGTTCGGGGGACTGGACACTGAAGCTTTCTTT. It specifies CASSLMFGGLDTEAFF.